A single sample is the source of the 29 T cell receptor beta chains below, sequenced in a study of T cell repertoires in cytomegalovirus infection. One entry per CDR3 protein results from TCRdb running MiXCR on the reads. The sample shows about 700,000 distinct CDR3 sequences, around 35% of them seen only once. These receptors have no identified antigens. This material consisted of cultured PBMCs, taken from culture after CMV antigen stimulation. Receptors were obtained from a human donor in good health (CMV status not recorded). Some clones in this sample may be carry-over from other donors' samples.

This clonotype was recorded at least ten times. The CDR3: CASSSGGATDTQYF. CDR3 coding DNA: TGTGCCAGCAGTAGCGGGGGGGCGACAGATACGCAGTATTTT. This chain uses TRBV6-8 with TRBJ2-3; TRBD2 matches at 10 bases. This CDR3 has 14 amino acids. Trimming removed 5 bases from V and 3 bases from J; junction bases left unmatched: 2. Germline assignment: CDR1 MNHGY and CDR2 SAAAGT.

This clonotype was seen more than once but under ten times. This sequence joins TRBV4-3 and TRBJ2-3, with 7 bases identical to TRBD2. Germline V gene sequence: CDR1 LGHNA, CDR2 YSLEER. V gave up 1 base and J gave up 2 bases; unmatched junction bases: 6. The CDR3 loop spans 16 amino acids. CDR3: CASSQVAAGSTDTQYF. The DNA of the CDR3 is TGCGCCAGCAGCCAAGTCGCAGCGGGGTCCACAGATACGCAGTATTTT.

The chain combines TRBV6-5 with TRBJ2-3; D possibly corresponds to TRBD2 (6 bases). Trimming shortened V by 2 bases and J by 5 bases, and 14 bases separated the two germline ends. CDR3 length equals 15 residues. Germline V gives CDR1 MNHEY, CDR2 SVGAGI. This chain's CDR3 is CASSYAGVGLDTQYF. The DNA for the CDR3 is TGTGCCAGCAGTTACGCCGGCGTGGGACTAGATACGCAGTATTTT.

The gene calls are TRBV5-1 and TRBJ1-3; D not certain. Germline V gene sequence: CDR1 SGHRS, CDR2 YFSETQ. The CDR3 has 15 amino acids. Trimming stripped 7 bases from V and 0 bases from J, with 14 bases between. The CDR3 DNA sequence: TGCGCCAGCGCCCAGACACCATTCTCTGGAAACACCATATATTTT. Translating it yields CASAQTPFSGNTIYF.

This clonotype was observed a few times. CDR3 in amino acids: CASSPANRAQETQYF. In nucleotides, the CDR3 is TGTGCCAGCAGCCCCGCGAACAGGGCTCAAGAGACCCAGTACTTC. V and J are TRBV7-6 and TRBJ2-5; TRBD1 might be the D (6 bases). This CDR3 has 15 residues. V dropped 5 bases and J dropped 2 bases, with 15 bases sitting between them. CDR1 is SGHVS and CDR2 is FNYEAQ in the germline V gene. The full variable domain, completed using reference TRBV7-6 and TRBJ2-5, is GAGVSQSPRYKVTKRGQDVALRCDPISGHVSLYWYRQALGQGPEFLTYFNYEAQQDKSGLPNDRFSAERPEGSISTLTIQRTEQRDSAMYRCASSPANRAQETQYFGPGTRLLVL.

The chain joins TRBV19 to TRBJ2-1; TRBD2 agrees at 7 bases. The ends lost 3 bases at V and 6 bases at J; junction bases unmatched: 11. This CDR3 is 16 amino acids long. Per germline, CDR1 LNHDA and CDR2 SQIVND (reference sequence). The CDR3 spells CASSIWRAGDGNEQFF. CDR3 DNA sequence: TGTGCCAGTAGTATTTGGCGGGCGGGAGATGGCAATGAGCAGTTCTTC.

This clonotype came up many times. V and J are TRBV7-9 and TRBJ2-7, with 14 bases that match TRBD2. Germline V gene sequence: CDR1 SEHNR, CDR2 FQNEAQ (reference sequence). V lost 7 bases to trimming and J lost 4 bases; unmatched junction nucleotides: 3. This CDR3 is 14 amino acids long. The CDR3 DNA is TGTGCCAGCACCGGGACTAGCGGGAGTTACGAGCAGTACTTC. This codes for CASTGTSGSYEQYF.

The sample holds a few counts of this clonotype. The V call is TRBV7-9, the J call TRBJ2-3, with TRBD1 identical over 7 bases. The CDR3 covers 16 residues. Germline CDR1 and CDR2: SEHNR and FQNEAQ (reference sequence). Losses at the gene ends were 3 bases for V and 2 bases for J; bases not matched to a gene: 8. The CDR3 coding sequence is TGTGCCAGCAGCTTTTGGTCAGGGGGAGACACAGATACGCAGTATTTT. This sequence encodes CASSFWSGGDTDTQYF.

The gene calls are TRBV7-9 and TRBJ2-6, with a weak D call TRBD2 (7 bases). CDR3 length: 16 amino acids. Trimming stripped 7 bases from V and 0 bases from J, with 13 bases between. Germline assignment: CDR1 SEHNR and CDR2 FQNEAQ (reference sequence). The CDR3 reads CASTSRGGSGANVLTF. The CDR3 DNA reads TGTGCCAGCACCTCAAGGGGGGGCTCTGGGGCCAACGTCCTGACTTTC.

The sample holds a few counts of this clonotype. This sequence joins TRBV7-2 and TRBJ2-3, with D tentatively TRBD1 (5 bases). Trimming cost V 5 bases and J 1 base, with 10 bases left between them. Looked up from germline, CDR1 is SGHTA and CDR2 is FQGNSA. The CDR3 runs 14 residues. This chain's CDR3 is CASSLRQRTDTQYF. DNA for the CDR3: TGTGCCAGCAGCCTAAGACAGCGCACAGATACGCAGTATTTT.

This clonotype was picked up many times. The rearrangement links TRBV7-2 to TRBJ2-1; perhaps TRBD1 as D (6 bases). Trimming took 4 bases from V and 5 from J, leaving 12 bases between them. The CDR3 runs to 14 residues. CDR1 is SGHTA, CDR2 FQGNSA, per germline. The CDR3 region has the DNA TGTGCCAGCAGCTCAAGGCAGGGGAACAATGAGCAGTTCTTC. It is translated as CASSSRQGNNEQFF.

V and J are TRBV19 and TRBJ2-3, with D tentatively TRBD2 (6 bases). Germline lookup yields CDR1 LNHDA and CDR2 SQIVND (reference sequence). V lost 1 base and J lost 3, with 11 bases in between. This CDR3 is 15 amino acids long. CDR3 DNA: TGTGCCAGTAGTATAGCGGGAGCCAAGACAGATACGCAGTATTTT. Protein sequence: CASSIAGAKTDTQYF.

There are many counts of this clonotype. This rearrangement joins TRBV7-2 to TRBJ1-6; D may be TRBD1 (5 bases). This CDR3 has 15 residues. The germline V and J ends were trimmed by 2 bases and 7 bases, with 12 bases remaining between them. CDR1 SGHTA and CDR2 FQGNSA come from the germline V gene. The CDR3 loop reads CASSLLGRENSPLHF. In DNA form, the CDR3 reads TGTGCCAGCAGCTTATTGGGGCGTGAGAATTCACCCCTCCACTTT.

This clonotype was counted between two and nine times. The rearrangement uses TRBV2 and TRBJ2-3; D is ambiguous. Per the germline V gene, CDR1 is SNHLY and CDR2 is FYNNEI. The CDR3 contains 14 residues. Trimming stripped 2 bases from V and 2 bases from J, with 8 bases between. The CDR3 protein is CASSESGYTDTQYF. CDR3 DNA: TGTGCCAGCAGTGAATCGGGTTACACAGATACGCAGTATTTT.

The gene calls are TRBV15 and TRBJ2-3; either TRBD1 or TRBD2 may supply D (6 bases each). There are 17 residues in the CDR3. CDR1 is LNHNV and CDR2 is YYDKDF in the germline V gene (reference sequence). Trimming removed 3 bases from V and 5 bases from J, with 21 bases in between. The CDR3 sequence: CATSRREGGTYGDTQYF. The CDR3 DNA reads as TGTGCCACCAGCAGGCGGGAAGGCGGGACATATGGAGATACGCAGTATTTT.

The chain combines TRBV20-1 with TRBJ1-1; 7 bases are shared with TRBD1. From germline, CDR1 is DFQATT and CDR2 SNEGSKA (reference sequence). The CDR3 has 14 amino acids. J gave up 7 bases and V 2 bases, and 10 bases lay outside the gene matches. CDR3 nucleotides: TGCAGTGCTAGACCCCGGGACAGCGTGAGTGAAGCTTTCTTT. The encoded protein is CSARPRDSVSEAFF.

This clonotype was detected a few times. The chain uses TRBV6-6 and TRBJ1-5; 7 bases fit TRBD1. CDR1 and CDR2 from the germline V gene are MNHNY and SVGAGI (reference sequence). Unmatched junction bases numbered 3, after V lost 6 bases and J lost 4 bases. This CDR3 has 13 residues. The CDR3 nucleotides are TGTGCCAGCAGGGTACAGGGGAATCAGCCCCAGCATTTT. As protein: CASRVQGNQPQHF.

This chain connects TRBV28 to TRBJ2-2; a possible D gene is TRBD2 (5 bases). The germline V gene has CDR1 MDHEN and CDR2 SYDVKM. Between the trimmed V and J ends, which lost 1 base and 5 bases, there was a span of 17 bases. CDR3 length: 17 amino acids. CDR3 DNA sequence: TGTGCCAGCAGTTTATACCGCATCGTTACGGGGACCGGGGAGCTGTTTTTT. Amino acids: CASSLYRIVTGTGELFF. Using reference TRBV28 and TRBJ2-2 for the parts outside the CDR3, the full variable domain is DVKVTQSSRYLVKRTGEKVFLECVQDMDHENMFWYRQDPGLGLRLIYFSYDVKMKEKGDIPEGYSVSREKKERFSLILESASTNQTSMYLCASSLYRIVTGTGELFFGEGSRLTVL.

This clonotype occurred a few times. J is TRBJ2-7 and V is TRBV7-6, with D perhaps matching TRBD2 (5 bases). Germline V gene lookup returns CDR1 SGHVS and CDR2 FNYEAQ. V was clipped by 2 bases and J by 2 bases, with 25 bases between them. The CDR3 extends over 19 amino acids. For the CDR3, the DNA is TGTGCCAGCAGCTTACGGGTTCCCCTTTTCGGCGGGCCAACCTACGAGCAGTACTTC. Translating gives CASSLRVPLFGGPTYEQYF.

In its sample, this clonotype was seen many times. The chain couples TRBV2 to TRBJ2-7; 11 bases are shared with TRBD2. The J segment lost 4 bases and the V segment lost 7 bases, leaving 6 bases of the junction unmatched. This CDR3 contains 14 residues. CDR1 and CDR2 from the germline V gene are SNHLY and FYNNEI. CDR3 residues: CASNPTSGIYEQYF. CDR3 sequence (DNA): TGTGCCAGCAATCCGACTAGCGGGATTTACGAGCAGTACTTC. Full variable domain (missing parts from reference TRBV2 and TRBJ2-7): EPEVTQTPSHQVTQMGQEVILRCVPISNHLYFYWYRQILGQKVEFLVSFYNNEISEKSEIFDDQFSVERPDGSNFTLKIRSTKLEDSAMYFCASNPTSGIYEQYFGPGTRLTVT.

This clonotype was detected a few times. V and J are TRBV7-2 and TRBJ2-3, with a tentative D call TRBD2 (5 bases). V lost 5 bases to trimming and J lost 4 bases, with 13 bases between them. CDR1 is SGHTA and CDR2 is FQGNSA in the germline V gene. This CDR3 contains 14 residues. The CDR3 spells CASSLLSAADTQYF. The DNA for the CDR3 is TGTGCCAGCAGCCTGCTTAGCGCTGCAGATACGCAGTATTTT.

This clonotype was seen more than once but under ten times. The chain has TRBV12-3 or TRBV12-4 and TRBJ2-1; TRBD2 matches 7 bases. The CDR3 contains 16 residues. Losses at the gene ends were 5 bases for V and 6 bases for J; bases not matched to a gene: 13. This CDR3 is CASSLRAGVPLNEQFF. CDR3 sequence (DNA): TGTGCCAGCAGTCTCAGGGCGGGAGTTCCCCTCAATGAGCAGTTCTTC.

The CDR3 bases are TGTGCCAGCAGCTTTCAGGGGCGGGAAAAACTGTTTTTT. This translates into CASSFQGREKLFF. This rearrangement joins TRBV7-9 to TRBJ1-4; D perhaps matches TRBD1 (6 bases). The CDR3 length is 13 residues. The germline V gene encodes CDR1 SEHNR and CDR2 FQNEAQ (reference sequence). V lost 3 bases and J 8 bases, leaving 10 bases between the germline ends.

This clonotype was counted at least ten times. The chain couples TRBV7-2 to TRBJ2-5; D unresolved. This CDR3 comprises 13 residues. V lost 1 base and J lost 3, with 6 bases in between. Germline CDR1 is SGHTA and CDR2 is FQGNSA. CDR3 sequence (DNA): TGTGCCAGCAGCTTAGAAAGGGAAGAGACCCAGTACTTC. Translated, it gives CASSLEREETQYF.

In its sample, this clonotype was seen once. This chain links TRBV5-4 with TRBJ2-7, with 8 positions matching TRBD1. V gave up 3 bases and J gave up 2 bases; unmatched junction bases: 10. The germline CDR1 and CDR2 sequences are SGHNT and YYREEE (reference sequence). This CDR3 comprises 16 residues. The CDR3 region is CASSWGSGTGTYEQYF. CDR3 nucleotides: TGTGCCAGCAGCTGGGGGTCCGGGACAGGAACCTACGAGCAGTACTTC.

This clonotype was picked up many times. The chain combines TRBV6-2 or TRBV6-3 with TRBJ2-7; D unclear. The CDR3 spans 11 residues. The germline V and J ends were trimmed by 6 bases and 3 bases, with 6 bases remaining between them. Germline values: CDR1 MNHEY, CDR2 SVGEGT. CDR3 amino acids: CASSRNYEQYF. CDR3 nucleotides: TGTGCCAGCAGCCGGAACTACGAGCAGTACTTC.

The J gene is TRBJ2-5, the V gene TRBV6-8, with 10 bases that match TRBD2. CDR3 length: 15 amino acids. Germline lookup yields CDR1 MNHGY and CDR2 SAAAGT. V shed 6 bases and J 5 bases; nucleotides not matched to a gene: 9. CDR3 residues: CASSPRASGSETQYF. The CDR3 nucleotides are TGTGCCAGCAGCCCCCGGGCTAGCGGGAGTGAGACCCAGTACTTC.

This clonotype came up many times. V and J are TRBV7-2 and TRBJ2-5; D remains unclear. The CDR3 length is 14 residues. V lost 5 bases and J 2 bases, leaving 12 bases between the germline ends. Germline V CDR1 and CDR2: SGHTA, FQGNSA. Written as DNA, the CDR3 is TGTGCCAGCAGCCCCTTTCCGGAACAAGAGACCCAGTACTTC. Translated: CASSPFPEQETQYF.

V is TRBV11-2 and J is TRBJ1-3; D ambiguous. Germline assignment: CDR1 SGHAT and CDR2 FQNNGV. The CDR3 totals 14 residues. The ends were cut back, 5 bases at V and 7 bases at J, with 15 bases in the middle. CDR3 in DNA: TGTGCCAGCAGCCTGGACCGCGGTTGGAACACCATATATTTT. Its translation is CASSLDRGWNTIYF.